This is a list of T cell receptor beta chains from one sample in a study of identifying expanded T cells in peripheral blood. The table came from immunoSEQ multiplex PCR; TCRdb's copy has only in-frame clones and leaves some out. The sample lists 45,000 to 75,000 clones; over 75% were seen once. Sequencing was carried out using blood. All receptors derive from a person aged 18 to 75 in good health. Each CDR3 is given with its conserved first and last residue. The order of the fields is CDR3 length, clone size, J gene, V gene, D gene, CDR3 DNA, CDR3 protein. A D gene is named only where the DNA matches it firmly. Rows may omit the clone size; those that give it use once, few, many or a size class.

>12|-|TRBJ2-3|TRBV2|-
TGTGCCAGCAGTGAAAATTCAGATACGCAGTATTTT
CASSENSDTQYF
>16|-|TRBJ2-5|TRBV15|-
TGTGCCACCAGCAGAGTCGCGCACAGGGTCCAAGAGACCCAGTACTTC
CATSRVAHRVQETQYF
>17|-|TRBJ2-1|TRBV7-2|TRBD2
TGTGCCAGCAGCCCAAGCGGGGGGAATAGATATTACAATGAGCAGTTCTTC
CASSPSGGNRYYNEQFF
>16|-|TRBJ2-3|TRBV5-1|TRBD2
TGCGCCAGCAGCGTAGAGGGACTAGCGGGCACAGATACGCAGTATTTT
CASSVEGLAGTDTQYF
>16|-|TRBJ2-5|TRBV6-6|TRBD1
TGTGCCAGCAGTAGAACCGGGACAGGGGTTAGGGAGACCCAGTACTTC
CASSRTGTGVRETQYF
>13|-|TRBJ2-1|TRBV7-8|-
TGTGCCAGCAGCTTAGGCAGGGTCAATGAGCAGTTCTTC
CASSLGRVNEQFF
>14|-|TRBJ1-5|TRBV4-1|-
TGCGCCAGCAGCTCACCCACTAGCAATCAGCCCCAGCATTTT
CASSSPTSNQPQHF
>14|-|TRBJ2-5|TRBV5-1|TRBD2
TGCGCCAGCAGCTTCTCTAGCGGGGAAGAGACCCAGTACTTC
CASSFSSGEETQYF
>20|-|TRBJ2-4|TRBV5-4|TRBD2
TGTGCCAGCAGCAAGGGGTCCGGGACTAGTACGATTGTAGCCAAAAACATTCAGTACTTC
CASSKGSGTSTIVAKNIQYF
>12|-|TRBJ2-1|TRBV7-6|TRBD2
TGTGCCAGCAGCCCTAGCGGGTATGAGCAGTTCTTC
CASSPSGYEQFF
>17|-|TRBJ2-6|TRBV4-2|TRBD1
TGTGCCAGCAGCCAAGGGACAGGGGACTCTGGGGCCAACGTCCTGACTTTC
CASSQGTGDSGANVLTF
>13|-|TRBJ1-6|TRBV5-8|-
TGTGCCAGCAGCTTGATGGGCAGTTCACCCCTCCACTTT
CASSLMGSSPLHF
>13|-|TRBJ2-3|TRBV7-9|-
TGTGCCAGCAGCTTAGATAGTACAGATACGCAGTATTTT
CASSLDSTDTQYF
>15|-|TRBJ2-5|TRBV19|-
TGTGCCAGTAGTATTCGAATCGGGACATCGGAGACCCAGTACTTC
CASSIRIGTSETQYF
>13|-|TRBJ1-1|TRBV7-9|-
TGTGCCAGCAGCTTAAGACAGGTAACTGAAGCTTTCTTT
CASSLRQVTEAFF
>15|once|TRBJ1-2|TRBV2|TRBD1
TGTGCCAGCAGCCCGGGACAGGACCGGAACTATGGCTACACCTTC
CASSPGQDRNYGYTF
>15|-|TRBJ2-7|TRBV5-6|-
TGTGCCAGCAGCTTTTACCCTATTGGGGCGAGGGAGCAGTACTTC
CASSFYPIGAREQYF
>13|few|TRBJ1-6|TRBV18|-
TGTGCCAGCTCACCGGACGGGAATTCACCCCTCCACTTT
CASSPDGNSPLHF
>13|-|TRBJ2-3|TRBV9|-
TGTGCCAGCAGCGGACAAGATTCCGATACGCAGTATTTT
CASSGQDSDTQYF
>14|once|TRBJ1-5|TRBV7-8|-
TGTGCCAGCAGCTTAGGGGGGGGCTGGCAGCCCCAGCATTTT
CASSLGGGWQPQHF
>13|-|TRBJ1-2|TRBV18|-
TGTGCCAGCTCACCGAGTCAGTTCTATGGCTACACCTTC
CASSPSQFYGYTF
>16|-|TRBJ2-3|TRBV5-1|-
TGCGCCAGTAAGGATTTTTATTCTGGCGGAGCAGATACGCAGTATTTT
CASKDFYSGGADTQYF
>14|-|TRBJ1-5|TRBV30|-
TGTGCCTGGAGTGGGGATAATACGAATCAGCCCCAGCATTTT
CAWSGDNTNQPQHF
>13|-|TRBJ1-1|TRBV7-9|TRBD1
TGTGCCAGCAGCGAGGGGGCTAGCACTGAAGCTTTCTTT
CASSEGASTEAFF
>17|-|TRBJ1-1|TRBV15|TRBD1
TGTGCCACCAGCAGAGAGGGCCGGACAGGGGCTGGCACTGAAGCTTTCTTT
CATSREGRTGAGTEAFF
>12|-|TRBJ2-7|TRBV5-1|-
TGTGCCAGCAGCTTCAAGGGAAGAGAGCAGTACTTC
CASSFKGREQYF
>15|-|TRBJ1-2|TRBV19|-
TGTGCCAGTATCGATGGGAGGGGCCCTTCGGGTGGCTACACCTTC
CASIDGRGPSGGYTF
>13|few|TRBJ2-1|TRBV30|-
TGTGCCTGGAGTGTAACCGGGGCTAGCTTGCAGTTCTTC
CAWSVTGASLQFF
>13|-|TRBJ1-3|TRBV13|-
TGTGCCAGCAGCCTCCCCTCTGGAAACACCATATATTTT
CASSLPSGNTIYF
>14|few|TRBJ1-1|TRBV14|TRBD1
TGTGCCAGCAGCCTACAGGGGACCTCCACTGAAGCTTTCTTT
CASSLQGTSTEAFF
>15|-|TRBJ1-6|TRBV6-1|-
TGTGCCAGCAGTGAAAGGAGGACGGCGTATTCACCCCTCCACTTT
CASSERRTAYSPLHF
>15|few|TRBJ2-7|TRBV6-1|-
TGTGCCAGCAGCGAACTAGCGAAAGTAAGGGGGGAGCAGTACTTC
CASSELAKVRGEQYF
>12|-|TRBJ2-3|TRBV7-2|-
TGTGCCAGCAGCTCCCTCACAGATACGCAGTATTTT
CASSSLTDTQYF
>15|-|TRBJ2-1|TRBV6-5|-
TGTGCCAGCAGTTACTCGTGGGCTAGGTCAGATGAGCAGTTCTTC
CASSYSWARSDEQFF
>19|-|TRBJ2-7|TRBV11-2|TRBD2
TGTGCCAGCAGCACAATTACAAGGACTAGCGGTTTCTTGCCCTACGAGCAGTACTTC
CASSTITRTSGFLPYEQYF
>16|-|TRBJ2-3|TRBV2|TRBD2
TGTGCCAGCAGTGTGGGACTAGCGGAACTTACAGATACGCAGTATTTT
CASSVGLAELTDTQYF
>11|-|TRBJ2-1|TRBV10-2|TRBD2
TGCGCCATAGGACTAGGCGGGGAGCAGTTCTTC
CAIGLGGEQFF
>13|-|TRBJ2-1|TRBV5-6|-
TGTGCCAGCAGCAGACCTTCGGGGAACGAGCAGTTCTTC
CASSRPSGNEQFF
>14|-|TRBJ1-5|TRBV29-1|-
TGCAGCGTCACCCAAGGGGGTAGCAATCAGCCCCAGCATTTT
CSVTQGGSNQPQHF
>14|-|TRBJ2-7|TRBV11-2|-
TGTGCCAGCAGCTTAGCCCAGACGCAGACAGGGCAGTACTTC
CASSLAQTQTGQYF
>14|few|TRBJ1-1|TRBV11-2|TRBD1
TGTGCCAGCAGCCCCCCGAGGGGGACAGCTGAAGCTTTCTTT
CASSPPRGTAEAFF
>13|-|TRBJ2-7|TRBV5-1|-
TGCGCCAGCAATCGGGACGGAGCCTACGAGCAGTACTTC
CASNRDGAYEQYF
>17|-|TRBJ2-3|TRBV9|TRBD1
TGTGCCAGCAGCTCCCAAGTGGGGACAGGGGGCTTAAATACGCAGTATTTT
CASSSQVGTGGLNTQYF
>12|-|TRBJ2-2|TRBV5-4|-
TGTGCCAGCAGCTTGAGGGAGGGGGAGCTGTTTTTT
CASSLREGELFF
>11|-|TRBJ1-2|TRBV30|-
TGTGCCTGGAAGCGCGTGCGTGGCTACACCTTC
CAWKRVRGYTF
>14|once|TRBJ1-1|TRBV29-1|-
TGCAGCGCTTCCCAGGGGCGGATGAACACTGAAGCTTTCTTT
CSASQGRMNTEAFF
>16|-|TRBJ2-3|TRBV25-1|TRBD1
TGTGCCAGCAGTGACCTCCGACAGGGGGTCCCAGATACGCAGTATTTT
CASSDLRQGVPDTQYF
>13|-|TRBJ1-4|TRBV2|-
TGTGCCAGCCGACAGCTAACTAATGAAAAACTGTTTTTT
CASRQLTNEKLFF
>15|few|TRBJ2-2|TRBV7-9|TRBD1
TGTGCCAGCACGAGTCAATCAGGGGGCACCGGGGAGCTGTTTTTT
CASTSQSGGTGELFF
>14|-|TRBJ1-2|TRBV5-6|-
TGTGCCAGCAGCTTGCAAGGGATTAACTCCGGCTACACCTTC
CASSLQGINSGYTF
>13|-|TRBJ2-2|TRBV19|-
TGTGCCAGTAGTGGCACAGGGACCGGGGAGCTGTTTTTT
CASSGTGTGELFF
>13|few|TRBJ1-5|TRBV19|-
TGTGCCAGTAGTATAGCCTACAATCAGCCCCAGCATTTT
CASSIAYNQPQHF
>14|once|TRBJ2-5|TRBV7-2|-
TGTGCCAGCAACCCGGGACGTCACCAAGAGACCCAGTACTTC
CASNPGRHQETQYF
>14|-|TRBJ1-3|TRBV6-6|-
TGTGCCAGCAGTCCTACTACCGTTGGAAACACCATATATTTT
CASSPTTVGNTIYF
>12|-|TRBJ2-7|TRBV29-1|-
TGCAGCGTTGAAAGCCAAACAGGCGAAAAGTACTTC
CSVESQTGEKYF
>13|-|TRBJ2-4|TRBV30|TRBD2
TGTGCCTGTCGTTGGACTAGCGGGGGGACCCCTTACTTC
CACRWTSGGTPYF
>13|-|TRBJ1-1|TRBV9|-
TGTGCCAGCAGCGTAGTCAGCGGGGGAGAAGCTTTCTTT
CASSVVSGGEAFF
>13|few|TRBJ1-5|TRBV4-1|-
TGCGCCAGCAGCTGGGACAGCAATCAGCCCCAGCATTTT
CASSWDSNQPQHF
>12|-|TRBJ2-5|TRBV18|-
TGTGCCAGCTCAACGGGGGTCGAGACCCAGTACTTC
CASSTGVETQYF